The 21 T cell receptor beta chains below come from one sample, sequenced in a study of Ad26.COV2.S vaccination and SARS-CoV-2 variants. Specified treatment: around 19 received Ad26.COV2.S at low or high dose, single or two shots; about 5 received placebo; per-sample allocation not given. The samples date from day 63 after the first vaccine or placebo injection. Clones were sequenced by immunoSEQ multiplex PCR, and TCRdb holds only the in-frame ones, with some missing. The data contain more than 300,000 clones, about 86% of them singletons. Sample: peripheral blood, taken in a trial of Ad26.COV2.S vaccine versus placebo. The receptor set was obtained from a person between 18 and 59 years old who received the Ad26.COV2.S COVID-19 vaccine or a placebo.

The CDR3 sequence: CASSGQEFGGYTF. For the CDR3, the DNA is TGTGCCAGCAGCGGACAGGAATTCGGTGGCTACACCTTC. This chain uses TRBV6-5 with TRBJ1-2, with 7 bases fitting TRBD1. Germline CDR1 is MNHEY and CDR2 is SVGAGI. CDR3 length: 13 residues. With 6 bases clipped from V and 7 bases from J, the junction kept 8 bases outside the gene matches.

J is TRBJ2-5 and V is TRBV6-1; possible D gene TRBD2, 6 bases. The germline CDR1 and CDR2 sequences are MNHNS and SASEGT. This CDR3 region has 14 residues. V was trimmed by 1 base and J by 4 bases, leaving 10 bases between them. The CDR3 loop reads CASSEEEGLETQYF. The CDR3 nucleotides read TGTGCCAGCAGTGAAGAGGAGGGGTTAGAGACCCAGTACTTC.

The chain uses TRBV6-4 and TRBJ2-3; unclear D gene. The CDR3 sequence is 16 residues long. Trimming took 0 bases from V and 2 from J, leaving 12 bases between them. From germline, CDR1 is MRHNA and CDR2 SNTAGT. The CDR3 nucleotides are TGTGCCAGCAGTGACTCGCGGAAAAGGGACACAGATACGCAGTATTTT. Protein sequence: CASSDSRKRDTDTQYF.

This rearrangement joins TRBV29-1 to TRBJ1-2; no definite D call. The germline V gene has CDR1 SQVTM and CDR2 ANQGSEA. The CDR3 runs to 13 residues. The V gene lost 2 bases and the J gene lost 3 bases, with 10 bases spanning the gap. The CDR3 DNA follows: TGCAGCGTTGAATTCAGTAACCACTATGGCTACACCTTC. Its protein product is CSVEFSNHYGYTF.

This chain links TRBV5-5 with TRBJ1-6, with D unclear. Between the trimmed V and J ends, which lost 0 bases and 7 bases, there was a span of 14 bases. From germline, CDR1 is SGHKS and CDR2 YYEKEE (reference sequence). The CDR3 is 16 residues long. The CDR3 nucleotides read TGTGCCAGCAGCTTGGTGCCCTCTTTGCGAAATTCACCCCTCCACTTT. This codes for CASSLVPSLRNSPLHF.

This chain uses TRBV4-3 with TRBJ2-1, with 8 bases lining up with TRBD2. Germline V lookup: CDR1 LGHNA, CDR2 YSLEER. This CDR3 contains 16 residues. The junction had 9 bases not matched to a gene; V was cut back by 4 bases and J by 4 bases. For the CDR3, the DNA is TGCGCCAGCAGCCTTAGGATAGCGGGGAAATACAATGAGCAGTTCTTC. It encodes CASSLRIAGKYNEQFF.

The chain joins TRBV19 to TRBJ1-3; 9 bases fit TRBD1. CDR1 and CDR2 from the germline V gene are LNHDA and SQIVND (reference sequence). Trimming took 9 bases from V and 1 from J; bases not matched to a gene: 19. This CDR3 region has 19 residues. The chain's CDR3 is CARSLGHAETGGSGNTIYF. Written as DNA, the CDR3 is TGTGCCAGATCACTCGGCCATGCTGAGACAGGGGGATCTGGAAACACCATATATTTT.

The chain couples TRBV5-1 to TRBJ2-7, with D unresolved. The CDR3 is 15 amino acids. V lost 1 base, J lost 6 bases, and 17 bases lay in between. Germline-derived CDR1 and CDR2 are SGHRS and YFSETQ. CDR3 in DNA: TGCGCCAGCAGCTTGAACGCACCCCCTTCGGGCGAGCAGTACTTC. Amino acid sequence: CASSLNAPPSGEQYF.

In nucleotides, the CDR3 is TGTGCCAGCAGCTCCGGGGGTGGTCAGCTGAACACTGAAGCTTTCTTT. Amino acids: CASSSGGGQLNTEAFF. The chain couples TRBV5-4 to TRBJ1-1; TRBD1 might be the D (5 bases). This CDR3 has 16 amino acids. CDR1 and CDR2 (germline): SGHNT, YYREEE (reference sequence). Trimming pared 3 bases from V and 0 bases from J, leaving 15 bases between.

The chain has TRBV6-5 and TRBJ2-7, with D possibly matching TRBD1 (7 bases). From germline, CDR1 is MNHEY and CDR2 SVGAGI. The CDR3 covers 15 residues. V lost 7 bases to trimming and J lost 2 bases, with 18 bases between them. The CDR3 DNA follows: TGTGCCAGCACCCGAGTGCGGGACAGAGCCTACGAGCAGTACTTC. Translating it yields CASTRVRDRAYEQYF.

This clone was seen more than once but under ten times. The V and J genes are TRBV5-6 and TRBJ2-3; D gene ambiguous. CDR1 and CDR2 from the germline V gene are SGHDT and YYEEEE. The CDR3 is 11 residues long. Trimming stripped 1 base from V and 6 bases from J, with 3 bases between. CDR3: CASSLKDTQYF. In nucleotides, the CDR3 is TGTGCCAGCAGCTTGAAGGATACGCAGTATTTT.

This clone was seen only once. The rearrangement joins TRBV9 to TRBJ1-1, with unresolved D. This CDR3 has 13 amino acids. Germline loops: CDR1 SGDLS, CDR2 YYNGEE. V lost 0 bases and J lost 7, with 10 bases in between. CDR3 sequence reads: CASSVEIGSEAFF. The DNA for the CDR3 is TGTGCCAGCAGCGTAGAGATCGGCAGTGAAGCTTTCTTT.

V is TRBV19 and J is TRBJ2-2; 10 bases match TRBD2. J gave up 6 bases and V 5 bases, and 9 bases lay outside the gene matches. Germline V lookup: CDR1 LNHDA, CDR2 SQIVND (reference sequence). The CDR3 length is 16 residues. CDR3 bases: TGTGCCAGTAGTTTCGAGCGGGGGGGCCTTCCCGGGGAGCTGTTTTTT. Its protein is CASSFERGGLPGELFF.

The J gene is TRBJ2-3, the V gene TRBV27, with TRBD2 matching over 10 bases. Germline-derived CDR1 and CDR2 are MNHEY and SMNVEV (reference sequence). Germline trimming cut 11 bases from V and 8 bases from J; bases unmatched to any gene: 10. This CDR3 is built from 13 residues. CDR3 loop: CASRSGGVGTQYF. CDR3 bases: TGTGCCTCTCGGAGCGGGGGGGTAGGTACGCAGTATTTT.

The chain is built from TRBV5-4 and TRBJ1-1; 7 bases line up with TRBD1. V shed 7 bases, J shed 1 base, and the junction held 1 base outside the gene matches. The CDR3 is 12 amino acids. CDR1 is SGHNT, CDR2 YYREEE, per germline (reference sequence). The CDR3 DNA reads TGTGCCAGCCGGGACAGGAACACTGAAGCTTTCTTT. This translates into CASRDRNTEAFF. Full variable domain (remainder filled in from reference TRBV5-4 and TRBJ1-1): ETGVTQSPTHLIKTRGQQVTLRCSSQSGHNTVSWYQQALGQGPQFIFQYYREEENGRGNFPPRFSGLQFPNYSSELNVNALELDDSALYLCASRDRNTEAFFGQGTRLTVV.

This clone came up many times. The J gene is TRBJ1-6, the V gene TRBV30; D is possibly TRBD1 (6 bases). The germline V gene has CDR1 GTSNPN and CDR2 SVGIG (reference sequence). Between the trimmed V and J ends, which lost 8 bases and 4 bases, there was a span of 15 bases. There are 14 residues in the CDR3. The CDR3 reads CAGQRGDYNSPLHF. CDR3 sequence (DNA): TGTGCCGGACAGAGGGGAGATTATAATTCACCCCTCCACTTT.

The chain employs TRBV5-1 and TRBJ2-3, with D hard to call. The CDR3 is 13 amino acids. Trimming shortened V by 10 bases and J by 1 base, and 13 bases separated the two germline ends. Germline V lookup: CDR1 SGHRS, CDR2 YFSETQ. The CDR3 loop reads CAARKSGTDTQYF. CDR3 bases: TGCGCCGCTAGGAAGAGCGGCACAGATACGCAGTATTTT.

The genes are TRBV11-2 and TRBJ2-3, with 11 bases lining up with TRBD2. The CDR3 loop spans 17 amino acids. V gave up 5 bases and J gave up 5 bases; unmatched junction bases: 12. CDR1 is SGHAT, CDR2 FQNNGV, per germline. The CDR3 sequence is CASSPHPTSGVRDTQYF. CDR3 bases: TGTGCCAGCAGCCCTCACCCGACTAGCGGGGTCAGAGATACGCAGTATTTT.

The rearrangement links TRBV30 to TRBJ2-7, with 11 bases matching TRBD1. V lost 2 bases, J lost 5 bases, and 5 bases stayed unmatched. This CDR3 has 14 residues. The germline CDR1 and CDR2 sequences are GTSNPN and SVGIG (reference sequence). The DNA of the CDR3 is TGTGCCTGGAGTTGGACAGGGGGCTTGAACGAGCAGTACTTC. This codes for CAWSWTGGLNEQYF.

The chain is built from TRBV10-3 and TRBJ2-2; D remains unclear. The CDR3 is 15 residues long. Deletions cut 4 bases from V and 1 base from J, with 10 bases between. CDR1 is ENHRY, CDR2 SYGVKD, per germline. The CDR3 DNA reads TGTGCCATCAGTGGACAACTTTTGAACACCGGGGAGCTGTTTTTT. Its protein product is CAISGQLLNTGELFF.

The chain is built from TRBV20-1 and TRBJ2-5, with D possibly TRBD1 on 5 matching bases. The CDR3 consists of 12 residues. The germline V gene has CDR1 DFQATT and CDR2 SNEGSKA (reference sequence). Trimming pared 3 bases from V and 2 bases from J, leaving 7 bases between. The CDR3 spells CSASHRQETQYF. The CDR3 nucleotides are TGCAGTGCTAGTCACAGGCAAGAGACCCAGTACTTC.